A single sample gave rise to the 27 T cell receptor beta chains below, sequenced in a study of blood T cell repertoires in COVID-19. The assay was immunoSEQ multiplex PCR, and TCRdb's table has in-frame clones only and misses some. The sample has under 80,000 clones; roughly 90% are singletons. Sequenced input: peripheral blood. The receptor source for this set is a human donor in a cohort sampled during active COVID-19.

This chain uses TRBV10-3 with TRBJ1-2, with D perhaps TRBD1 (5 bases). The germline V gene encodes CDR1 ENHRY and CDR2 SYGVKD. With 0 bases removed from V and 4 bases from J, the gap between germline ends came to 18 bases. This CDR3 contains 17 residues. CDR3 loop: CAISESKWTLGVYGYTF. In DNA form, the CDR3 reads TGTGCCATCAGTGAGTCTAAGTGGACATTAGGGGTCTATGGCTACACCTTC.

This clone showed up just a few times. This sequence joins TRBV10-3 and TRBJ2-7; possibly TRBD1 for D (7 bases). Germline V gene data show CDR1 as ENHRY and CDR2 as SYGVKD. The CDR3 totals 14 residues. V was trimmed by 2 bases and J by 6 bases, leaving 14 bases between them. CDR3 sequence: CAISEGQGGFEQYF. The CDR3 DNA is TGTGCCATCAGTGAGGGTCAGGGGGGTTTCGAGCAGTACTTC.

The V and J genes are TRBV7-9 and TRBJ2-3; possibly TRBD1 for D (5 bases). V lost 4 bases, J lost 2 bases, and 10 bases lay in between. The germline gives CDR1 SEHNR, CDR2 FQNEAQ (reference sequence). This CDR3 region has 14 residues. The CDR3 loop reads CASSSDKSTDTQYF. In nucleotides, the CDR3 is TGTGCCAGCAGCTCGGACAAGTCCACAGATACGCAGTATTTT.

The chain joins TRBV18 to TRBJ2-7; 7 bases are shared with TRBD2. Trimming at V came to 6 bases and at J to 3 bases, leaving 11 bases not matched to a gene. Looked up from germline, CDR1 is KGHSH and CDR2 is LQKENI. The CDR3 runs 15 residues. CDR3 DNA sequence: TGTGCCAGCTCGCCGGGGTCAGGGAGGGGCTACGAGCAGTACTTC. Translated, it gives CASSPGSGRGYEQYF.

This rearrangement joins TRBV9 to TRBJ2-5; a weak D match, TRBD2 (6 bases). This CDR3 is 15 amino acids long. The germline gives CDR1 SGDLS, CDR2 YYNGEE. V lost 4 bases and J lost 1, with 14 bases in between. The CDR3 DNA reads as TGTGCCAGCAGCAACCGCGGCGGGATCCAAGAGACCCAGTACTTC. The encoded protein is CASSNRGGIQETQYF.

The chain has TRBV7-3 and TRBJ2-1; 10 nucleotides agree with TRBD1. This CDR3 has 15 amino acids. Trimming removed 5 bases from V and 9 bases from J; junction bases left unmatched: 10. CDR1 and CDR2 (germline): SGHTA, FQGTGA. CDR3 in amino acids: CASSPSGTGVGEQFF. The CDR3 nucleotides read TGTGCCAGCAGCCCCTCGGGGACAGGGGTTGGTGAGCAGTTCTTC.

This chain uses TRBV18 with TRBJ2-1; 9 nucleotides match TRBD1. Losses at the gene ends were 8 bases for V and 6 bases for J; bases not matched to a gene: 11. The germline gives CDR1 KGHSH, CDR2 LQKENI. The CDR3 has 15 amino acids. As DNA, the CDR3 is TGTGCCAGCACAAACCGGGACAGGGTCTCCAATGAGCAGTTCTTC. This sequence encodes CASTNRDRVSNEQFF.

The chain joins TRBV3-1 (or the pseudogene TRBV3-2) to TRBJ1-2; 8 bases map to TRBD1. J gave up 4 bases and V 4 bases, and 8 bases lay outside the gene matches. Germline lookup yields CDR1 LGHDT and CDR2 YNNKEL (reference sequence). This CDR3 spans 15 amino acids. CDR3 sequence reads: CASSPGTGVFYGYTF. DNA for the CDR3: TGTGCCAGCAGCCCGGGGACAGGAGTTTTCTATGGCTACACCTTC.

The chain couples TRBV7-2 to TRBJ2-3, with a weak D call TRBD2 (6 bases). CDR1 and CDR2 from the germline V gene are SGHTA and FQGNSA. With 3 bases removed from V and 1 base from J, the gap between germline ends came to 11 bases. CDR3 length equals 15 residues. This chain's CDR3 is CASSLGGLGTDTQYF. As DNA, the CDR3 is TGTGCCAGCAGCTTGGGGGGACTGGGCACAGATACGCAGTATTTT.

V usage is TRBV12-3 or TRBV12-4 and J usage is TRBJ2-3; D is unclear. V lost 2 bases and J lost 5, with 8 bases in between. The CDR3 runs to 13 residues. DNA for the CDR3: TGTGCCAGCAGTTTACTAGAGGAAGATACGCAGTATTTT. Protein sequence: CASSLLEEDTQYF.

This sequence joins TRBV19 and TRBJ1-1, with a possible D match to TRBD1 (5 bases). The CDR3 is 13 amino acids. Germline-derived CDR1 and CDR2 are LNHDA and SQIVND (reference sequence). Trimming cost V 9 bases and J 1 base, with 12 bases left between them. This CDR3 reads CASQTQGNTEAFF. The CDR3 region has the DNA TGTGCCAGCCAGACCCAGGGGAACACTGAAGCTTTCTTT.

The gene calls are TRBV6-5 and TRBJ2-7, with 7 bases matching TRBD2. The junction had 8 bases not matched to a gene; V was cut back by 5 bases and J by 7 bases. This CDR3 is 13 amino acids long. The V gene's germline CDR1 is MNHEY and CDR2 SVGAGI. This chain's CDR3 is CASSLPLAVEQYF. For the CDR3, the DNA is TGTGCCAGCAGTCTACCTCTAGCGGTTGAGCAGTACTTC.

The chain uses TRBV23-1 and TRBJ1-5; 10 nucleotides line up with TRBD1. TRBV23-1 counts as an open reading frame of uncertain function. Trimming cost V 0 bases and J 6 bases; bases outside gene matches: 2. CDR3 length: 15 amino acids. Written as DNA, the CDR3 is TGCGCCAGCAGTCAATCCCGGGACAGGGGTCAGCCCCAGCATTTT. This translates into CASSQSRDRGQPQHF.

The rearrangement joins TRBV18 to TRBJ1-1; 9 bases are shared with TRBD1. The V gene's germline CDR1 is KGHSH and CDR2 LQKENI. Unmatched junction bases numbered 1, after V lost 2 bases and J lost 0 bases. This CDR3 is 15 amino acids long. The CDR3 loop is CASSPGTGMNTEAFF. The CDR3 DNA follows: TGTGCCAGCTCACCAGGGACAGGGATGAACACTGAAGCTTTCTTT.

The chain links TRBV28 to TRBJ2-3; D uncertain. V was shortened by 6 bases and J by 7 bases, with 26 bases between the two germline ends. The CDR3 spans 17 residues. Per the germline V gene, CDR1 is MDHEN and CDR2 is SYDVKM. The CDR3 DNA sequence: TGTGCCAGCAGCCCTCCCCGTCGGTGGGCAGACCATAATACGCAGTATTTT. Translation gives CASSPPRRWADHNTQYF.

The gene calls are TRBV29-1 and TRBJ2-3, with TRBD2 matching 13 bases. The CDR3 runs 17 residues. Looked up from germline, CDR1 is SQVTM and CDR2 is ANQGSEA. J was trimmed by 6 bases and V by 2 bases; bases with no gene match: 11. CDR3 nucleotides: TGCAGCGTTGAATGGGAGGCGGGACTAGCGGGGAGGGATACGCAGTATTTT. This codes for CSVEWEAGLAGRDTQYF.

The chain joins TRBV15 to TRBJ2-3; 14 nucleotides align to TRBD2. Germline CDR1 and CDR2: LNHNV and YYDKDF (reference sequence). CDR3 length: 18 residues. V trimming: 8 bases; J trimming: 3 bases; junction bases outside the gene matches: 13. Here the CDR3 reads CATRTGTSGSMGTDTQYF. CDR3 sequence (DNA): TGTGCCACCCGAACCGGGACTAGCGGGAGTATGGGGACAGATACGCAGTATTTT.

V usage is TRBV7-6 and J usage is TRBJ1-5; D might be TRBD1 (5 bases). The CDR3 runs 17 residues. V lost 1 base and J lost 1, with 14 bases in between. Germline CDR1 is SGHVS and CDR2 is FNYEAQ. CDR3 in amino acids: CASSLEGGHASNQPQHF. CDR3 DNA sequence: TGTGCCAGCAGCTTAGAGGGTGGACACGCAAGCAATCAGCCCCAGCATTTT.

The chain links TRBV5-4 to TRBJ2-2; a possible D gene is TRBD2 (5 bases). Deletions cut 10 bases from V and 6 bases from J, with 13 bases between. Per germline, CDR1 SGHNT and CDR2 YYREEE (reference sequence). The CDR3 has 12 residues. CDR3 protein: CAGHVGAGELFF. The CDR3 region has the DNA TGTGCCGGTCACGTCGGGGCCGGGGAGCTGTTTTTT.

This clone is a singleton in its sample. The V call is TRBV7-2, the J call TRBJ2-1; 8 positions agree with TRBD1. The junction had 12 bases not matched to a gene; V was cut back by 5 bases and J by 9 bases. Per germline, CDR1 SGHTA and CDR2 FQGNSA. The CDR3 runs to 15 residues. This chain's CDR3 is CASSRDRGLRGEQFF. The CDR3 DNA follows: TGTGCCAGCAGCCGCGACAGGGGCCTCCGGGGTGAGCAGTTCTTC.

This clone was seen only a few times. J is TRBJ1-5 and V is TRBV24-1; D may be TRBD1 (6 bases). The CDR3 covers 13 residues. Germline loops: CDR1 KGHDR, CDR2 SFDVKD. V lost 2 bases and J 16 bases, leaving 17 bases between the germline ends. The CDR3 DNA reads TGTGCCACCAGTGATTCAGGACAGAGGCCAACCCATTTT. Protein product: CATSDSGQRPTHF.

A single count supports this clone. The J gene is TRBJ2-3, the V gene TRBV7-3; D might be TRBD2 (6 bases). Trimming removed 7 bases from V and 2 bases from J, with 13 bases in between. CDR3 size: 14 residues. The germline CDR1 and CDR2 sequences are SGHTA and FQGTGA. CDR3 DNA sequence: TGTGCCAGCACCAAAGGCGGGGCCACAGATACGCAGTATTTT. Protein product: CASTKGGATDTQYF.

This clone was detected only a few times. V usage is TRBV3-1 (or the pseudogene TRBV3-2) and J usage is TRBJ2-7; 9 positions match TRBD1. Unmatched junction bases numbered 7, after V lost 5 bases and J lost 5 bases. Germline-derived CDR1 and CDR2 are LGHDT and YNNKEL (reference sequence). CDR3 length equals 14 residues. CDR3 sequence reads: CASSAITGGNEQYF. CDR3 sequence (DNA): TGTGCCAGCAGCGCGATCACAGGGGGCAACGAGCAGTACTTC.

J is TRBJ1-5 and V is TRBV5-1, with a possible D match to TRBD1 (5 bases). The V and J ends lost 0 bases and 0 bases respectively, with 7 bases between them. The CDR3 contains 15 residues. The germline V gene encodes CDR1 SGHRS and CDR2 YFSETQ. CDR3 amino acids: CASSLGQYSNQPQHF. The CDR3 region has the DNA TGCGCCAGCAGCTTGGGACAGTATAGCAATCAGCCCCAGCATTTT.

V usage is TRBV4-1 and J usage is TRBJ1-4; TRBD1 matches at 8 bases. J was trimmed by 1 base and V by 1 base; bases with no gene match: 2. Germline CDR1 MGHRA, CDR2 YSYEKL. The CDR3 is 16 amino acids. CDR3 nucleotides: TGCGCCAGCAGCCAAGGAACAGGGGGAACTAATGAAAAACTGTTTTTT. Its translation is CASSQGTGGTNEKLFF.

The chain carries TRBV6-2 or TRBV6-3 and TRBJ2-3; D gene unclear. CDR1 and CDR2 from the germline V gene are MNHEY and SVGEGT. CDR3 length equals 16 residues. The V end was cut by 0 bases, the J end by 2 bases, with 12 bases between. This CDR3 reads CASSYSSGPNTDTQYF. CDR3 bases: TGTGCCAGCAGTTACTCGAGTGGTCCCAACACAGATACGCAGTATTTT.

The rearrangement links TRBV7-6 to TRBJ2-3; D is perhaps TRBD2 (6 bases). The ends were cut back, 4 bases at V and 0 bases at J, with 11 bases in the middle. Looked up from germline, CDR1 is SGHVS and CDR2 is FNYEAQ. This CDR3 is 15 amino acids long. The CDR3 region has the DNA TGTGCCAGCAGCTCCCGACTAGGGAGCACAGATACGCAGTATTTT. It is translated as CASSSRLGSTDTQYF.